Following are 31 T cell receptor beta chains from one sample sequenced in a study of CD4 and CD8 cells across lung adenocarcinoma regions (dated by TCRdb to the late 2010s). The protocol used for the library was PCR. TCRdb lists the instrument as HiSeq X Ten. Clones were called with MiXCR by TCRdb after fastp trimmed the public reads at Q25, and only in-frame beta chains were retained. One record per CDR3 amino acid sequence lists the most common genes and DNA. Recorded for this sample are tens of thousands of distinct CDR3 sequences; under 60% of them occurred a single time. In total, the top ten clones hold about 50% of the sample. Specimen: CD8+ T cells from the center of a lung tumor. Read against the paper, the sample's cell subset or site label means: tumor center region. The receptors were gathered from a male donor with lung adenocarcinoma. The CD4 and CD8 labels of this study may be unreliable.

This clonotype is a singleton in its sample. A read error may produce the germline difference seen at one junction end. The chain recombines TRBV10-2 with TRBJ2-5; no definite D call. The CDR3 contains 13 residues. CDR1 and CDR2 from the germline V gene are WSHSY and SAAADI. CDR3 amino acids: CASRVCDEETQYF. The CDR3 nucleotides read TGCGCCAGCAGGGTTTGTGACGAAGAGACGCAGTACTTT.

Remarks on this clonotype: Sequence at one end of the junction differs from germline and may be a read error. Written as DNA, the CDR3 is TGTGCCAGCACGGGGCTAGGAGGCAAAAATACTCAGTACTTT. The encoded protein is CASTGLGGKNTQYF. The rearrangement uses TRBV25-1 and TRBJ2-4; tentatively, D is TRBD1 or TRBD2 (5 bases each). CDR1 and CDR2 (germline): MGHDK, SYGVNS. CDR3 length: 14 amino acids.

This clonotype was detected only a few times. The CDR3 DNA sequence: TGTGCCATCAGTGAGCAGGGGACTAGCGGGAGGTTGAATGAGCAGTTCTTC. It codes for CAISEQGTSGRLNEQFF. V usage is TRBV10-3 and J usage is TRBJ2-1; 15 bases match TRBD2. The CDR3 totals 17 residues. CDR1 is ENHRY, CDR2 SYGVKD, per germline. The ends lost 2 bases at V and 7 bases at J; junction bases unmatched: 6.

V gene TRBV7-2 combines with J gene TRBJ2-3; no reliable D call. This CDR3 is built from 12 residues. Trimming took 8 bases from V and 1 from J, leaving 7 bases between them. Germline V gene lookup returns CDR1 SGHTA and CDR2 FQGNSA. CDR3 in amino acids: CASAEGTDTQYF. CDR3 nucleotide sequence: TGTGCCAGCGCAGAGGGCACAGATACGCAGTATTTT.

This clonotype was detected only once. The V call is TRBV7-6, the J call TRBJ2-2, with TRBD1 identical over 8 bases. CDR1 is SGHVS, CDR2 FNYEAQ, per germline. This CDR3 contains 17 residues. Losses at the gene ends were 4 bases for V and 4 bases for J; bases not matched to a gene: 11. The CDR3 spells CASSSSFDRGVTGELFF. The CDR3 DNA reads TGTGCCAGCAGCTCCTCATTCGACAGGGGTGTCACCGGGGAGCTGTTTTTT.

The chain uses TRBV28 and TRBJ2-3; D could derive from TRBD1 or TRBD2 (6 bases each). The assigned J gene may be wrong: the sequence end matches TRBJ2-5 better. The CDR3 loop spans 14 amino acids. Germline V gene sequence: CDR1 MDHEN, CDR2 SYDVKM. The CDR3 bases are TGTGCGGGGATCCGGGGGCGTGGCACAGATACCCAGTACTTC. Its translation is CAGIRGRGTDTQYF.

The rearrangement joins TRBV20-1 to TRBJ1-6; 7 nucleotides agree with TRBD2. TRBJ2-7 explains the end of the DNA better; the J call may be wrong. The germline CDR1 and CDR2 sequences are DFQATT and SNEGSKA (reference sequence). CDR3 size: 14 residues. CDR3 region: CSARSAGRAYEQYF. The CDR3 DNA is TGCAGTGCTAGGTCGGCAGGGAGGGCCTACGAGCAGTACTTC.

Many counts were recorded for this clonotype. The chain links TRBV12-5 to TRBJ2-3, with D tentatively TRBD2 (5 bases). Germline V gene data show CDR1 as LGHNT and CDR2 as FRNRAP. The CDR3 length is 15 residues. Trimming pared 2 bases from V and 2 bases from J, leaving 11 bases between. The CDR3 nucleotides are TGTGCTAGTGGTTTGAGTGCGGGTTACACAGATACGCAGTATTTT. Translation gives CASGLSAGYTDTQYF.

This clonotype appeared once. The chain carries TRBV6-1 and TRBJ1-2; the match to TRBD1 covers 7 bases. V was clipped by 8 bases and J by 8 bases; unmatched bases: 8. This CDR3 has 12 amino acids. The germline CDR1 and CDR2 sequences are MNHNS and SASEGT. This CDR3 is CASRDSSKGYTF. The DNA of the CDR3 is TGTGCCAGCCGGGACAGCTCCAAGGGCTACACCTTC.

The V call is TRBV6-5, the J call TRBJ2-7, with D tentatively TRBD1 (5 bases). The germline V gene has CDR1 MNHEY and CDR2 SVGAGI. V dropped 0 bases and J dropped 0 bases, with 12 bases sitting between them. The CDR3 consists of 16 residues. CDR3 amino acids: CASSYSLGDSSYEQYF. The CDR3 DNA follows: TGTGCCAGCAGTTACTCTTTGGGCGACAGCTCCTACGAGCAGTACTTC.

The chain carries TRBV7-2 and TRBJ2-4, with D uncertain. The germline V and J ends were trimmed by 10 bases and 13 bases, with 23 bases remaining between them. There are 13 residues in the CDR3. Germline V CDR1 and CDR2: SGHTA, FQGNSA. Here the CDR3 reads CATGLRAKNTQYF. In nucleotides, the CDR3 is TGTGCCACCGGGCTAAGGGCGAAAAATACGCAGTACTTC.

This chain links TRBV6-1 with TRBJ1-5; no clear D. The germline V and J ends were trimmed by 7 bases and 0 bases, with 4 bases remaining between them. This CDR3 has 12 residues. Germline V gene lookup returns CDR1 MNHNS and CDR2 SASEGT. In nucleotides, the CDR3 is TGTGCCAGCACCAATAGCAATCAGCCCCAGCATTTT. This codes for CASTNSNQPQHF.

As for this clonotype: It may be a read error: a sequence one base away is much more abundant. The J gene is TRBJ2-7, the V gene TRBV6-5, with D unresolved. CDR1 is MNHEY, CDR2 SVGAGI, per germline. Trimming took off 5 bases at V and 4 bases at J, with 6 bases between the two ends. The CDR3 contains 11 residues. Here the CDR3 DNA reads TGTGCCAGCAGTCACAGATACGAGCAGTACTTC. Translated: CASSHRYEQYF.

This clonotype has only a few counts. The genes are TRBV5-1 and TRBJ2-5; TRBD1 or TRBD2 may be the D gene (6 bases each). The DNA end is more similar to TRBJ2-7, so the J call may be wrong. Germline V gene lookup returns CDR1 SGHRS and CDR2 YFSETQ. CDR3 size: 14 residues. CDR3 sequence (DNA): TGCGCCAGCAGCTTGGCCGGGGGCTTGGGCGAGCAGTACTTC. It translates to CASSLAGGLGEQYF.

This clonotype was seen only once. The CDR3 nucleotides read TGTGCCAGCAGTGAAACGTGGAGTGGCGACACCGGGGAGCAGTTCTTC. Its translation: CASSETWSGDTGEQFF. The gene calls are TRBV6-1 and TRBJ2-2; no clear D gene. The J call could be wrong; TRBJ2-1 is a better fit for the DNA end. Germline lookup yields CDR1 MNHNS and CDR2 SASEGT. This CDR3 region has 16 residues.

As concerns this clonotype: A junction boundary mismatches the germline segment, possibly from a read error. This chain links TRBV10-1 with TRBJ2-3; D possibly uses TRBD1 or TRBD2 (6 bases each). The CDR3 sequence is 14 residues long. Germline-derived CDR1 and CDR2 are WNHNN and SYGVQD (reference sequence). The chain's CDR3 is CAGGPGRKPDTQYF. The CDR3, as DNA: TGCGCGGGGGGCCCGGGCAGAAAGCCAGATACGCAGTATTTC.

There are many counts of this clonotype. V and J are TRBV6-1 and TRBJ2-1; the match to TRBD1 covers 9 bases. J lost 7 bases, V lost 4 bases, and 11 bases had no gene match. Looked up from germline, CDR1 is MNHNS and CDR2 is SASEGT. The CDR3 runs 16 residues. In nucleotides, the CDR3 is TGTGCCAGCAGTGGACCTGCGGGACAGGGTAAAAATGAGCAGTTCTTC. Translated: CASSGPAGQGKNEQFF.

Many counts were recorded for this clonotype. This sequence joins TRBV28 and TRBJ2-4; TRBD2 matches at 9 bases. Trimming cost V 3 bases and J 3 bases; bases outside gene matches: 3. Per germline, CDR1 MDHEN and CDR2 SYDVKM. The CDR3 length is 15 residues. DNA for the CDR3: TGTGCCAGCAGTTTCCGTAGCGGGGGCAAAAACATTCAGTACTTC. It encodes CASSFRSGGKNIQYF.

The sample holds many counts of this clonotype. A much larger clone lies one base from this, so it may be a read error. DNA for the CDR3: TGTGCCAGCAGTCCCGGGAGAGCCGCCTACAATGAGCAGTACTTC. Its protein product is CASSPGRAAYNEQYF. The genes are TRBV27 and TRBJ2-5, with a possible D match to TRBD2 (6 bases). Germline V gene sequence: CDR1 MNHEY, CDR2 SMNVEV (reference sequence). This CDR3 is 15 amino acids long. V shed 5 bases and J shed 11 bases, with 24 bases lying between them.

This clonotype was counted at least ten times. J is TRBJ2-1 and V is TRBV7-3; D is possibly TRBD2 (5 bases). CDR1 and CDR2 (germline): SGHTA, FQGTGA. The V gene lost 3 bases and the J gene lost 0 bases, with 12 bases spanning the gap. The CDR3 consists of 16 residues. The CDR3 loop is CASSFTAVSSYNEQFF. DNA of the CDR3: TGTGCCAGCAGCTTTACAGCGGTCAGCTCCTACAATGAGCAGTTCTTC.

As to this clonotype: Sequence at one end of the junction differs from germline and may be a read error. The CDR3 reads CANSLGGDYGYTF. Written as DNA, the CDR3 is TGTGCCAACAGTCTTGGGGGAGACTATGGCTACACCTTC. The genes are TRBV27 and TRBJ1-2, with D perhaps matching TRBD1 (5 bases). CDR1 is MNHEY, CDR2 SMNVEV, per germline (reference sequence). The CDR3 has 13 residues.

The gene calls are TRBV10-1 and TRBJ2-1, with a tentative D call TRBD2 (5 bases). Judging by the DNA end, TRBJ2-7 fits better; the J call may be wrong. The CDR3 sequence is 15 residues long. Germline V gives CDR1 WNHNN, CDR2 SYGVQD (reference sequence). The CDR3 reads CASSERGSSYNKQYF. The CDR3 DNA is TGCGCCAGCAGTGAACGGGGAAGCTCCTACAATAAGCAGTACTTC.

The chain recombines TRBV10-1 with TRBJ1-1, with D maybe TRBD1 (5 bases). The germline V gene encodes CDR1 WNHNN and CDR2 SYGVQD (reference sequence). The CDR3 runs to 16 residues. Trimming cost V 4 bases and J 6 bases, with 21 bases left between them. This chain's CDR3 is CASSGFGTPGGSEAFF. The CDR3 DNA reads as TGCGCCAGCAGTGGTTTTGGGACCCCGGGAGGCTCTGAAGCTTTCTTT.

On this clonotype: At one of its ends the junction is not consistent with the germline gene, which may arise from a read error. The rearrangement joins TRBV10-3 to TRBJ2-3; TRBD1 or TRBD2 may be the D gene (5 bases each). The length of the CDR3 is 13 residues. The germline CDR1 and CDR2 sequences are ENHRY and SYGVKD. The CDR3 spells CATGPGAKNTQYF. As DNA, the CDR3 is TGTGCCACGGGGCCTGGCGCCAAAAATACTCAGTACTTT.

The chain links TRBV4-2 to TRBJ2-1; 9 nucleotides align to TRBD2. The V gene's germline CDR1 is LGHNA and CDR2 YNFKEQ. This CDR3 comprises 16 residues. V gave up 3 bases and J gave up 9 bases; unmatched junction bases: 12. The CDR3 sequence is CASSHRREGLFTEQFF. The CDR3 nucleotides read TGTGCCAGCAGCCATCGGCGGGAGGGGTTGTTTACTGAGCAGTTCTTC.

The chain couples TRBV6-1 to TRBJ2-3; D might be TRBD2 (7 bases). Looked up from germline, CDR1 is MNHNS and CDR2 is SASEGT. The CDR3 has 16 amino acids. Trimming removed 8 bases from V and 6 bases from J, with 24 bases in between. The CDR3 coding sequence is TGTGCCAGCGGGGGGGGCGGGCTAGGGGACCAGGATACGCAGTATTTT. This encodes CASGGGGLGDQDTQYF.

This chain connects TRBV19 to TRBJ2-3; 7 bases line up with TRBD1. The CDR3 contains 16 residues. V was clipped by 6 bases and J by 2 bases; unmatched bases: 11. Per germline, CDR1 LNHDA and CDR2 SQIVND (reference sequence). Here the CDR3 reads CASSNPTGLDTDTQYF. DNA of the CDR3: TGTGCCAGTAGCAACCCGACAGGGTTGGACACAGATACGCAGTATTTT.

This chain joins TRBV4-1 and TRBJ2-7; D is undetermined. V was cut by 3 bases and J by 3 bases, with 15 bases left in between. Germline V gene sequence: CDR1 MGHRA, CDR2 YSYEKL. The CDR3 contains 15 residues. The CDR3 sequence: CASSHTTDIYYEQYF. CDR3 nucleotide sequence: TGCGCCAGCAGCCATACGACCGATATATACTACGAGCAGTACTTC.

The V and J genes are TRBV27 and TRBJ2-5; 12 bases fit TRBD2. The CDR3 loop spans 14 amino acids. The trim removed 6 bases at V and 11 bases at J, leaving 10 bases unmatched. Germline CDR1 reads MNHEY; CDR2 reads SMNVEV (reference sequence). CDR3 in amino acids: CASRSGLAGWRQYF. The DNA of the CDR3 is TGTGCCAGCAGATCGGGACTAGCGGGTTGGCGGCAGTACTTC.

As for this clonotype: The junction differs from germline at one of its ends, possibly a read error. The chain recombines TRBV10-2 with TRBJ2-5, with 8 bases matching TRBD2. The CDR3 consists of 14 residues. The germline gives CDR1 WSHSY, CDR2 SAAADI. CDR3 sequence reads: CAGSGGGDTDTQYF. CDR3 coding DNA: TGTGCGGGCAGCGGGGGCGGGGACACAGATACCCAGTACTTT.

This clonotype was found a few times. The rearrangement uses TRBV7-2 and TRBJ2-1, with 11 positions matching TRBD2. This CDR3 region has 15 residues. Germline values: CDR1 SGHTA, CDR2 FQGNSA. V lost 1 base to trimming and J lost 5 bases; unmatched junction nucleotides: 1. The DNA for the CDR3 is TGTGCCAGCAGCTTAGTAGCGGGAGGGAACAATGAGCAGTTCTTC. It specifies CASSLVAGGNNEQFF.